This TCR beta chain came from a study of blood T cells in healthy people across ages. Study at large: Capture by template switching was about one barcoded beta molecule per two T cells.

Notes on the study in general: Changes in expanded clonotypes were possibly confounded, as the CMV status of donors was unknown.

Then a second PCR, running roughly 7 to 11 cycles, was carried out with a sample-barcoded 5' primer and a J-beta primer mix. Samples each returned at least 3 million CDR3-containing paired-end reads. MiXCR, applied by TCRdb to the 5' RACE reads, yields one record per CDR3 protein. Of roughly 1.4 million distinct CDR3 sequences in the sample, approximately 60% were seen once. J gave up 5 bases and V 7 bases, and 7 bases lay outside the gene matches. The CDR3 contains 12 residues. Germline values: CDR1 SQVTM, CDR2 ANQGSEA. A remark on this clonotype: Its specificity is unknown.

The TCR originated in a man aged 18 to 30 in good health. The gene calls are TRBV29-1 and TRBJ1-1; 7 bases match TRBD1. Sequences were obtained from blood. CDR3 loop: CSARQGRTEAFF. The CDR3 region has the DNA TGCAGCGCGCGACAGGGACGGACTGAAGCTTTCTTT.